One sample yielded the 4 T cell receptor beta chains listed below, sequenced in a study of shared clonotypes between healthy human individuals (dated by TCRdb to the early 2020s). Library method: the immunoSEQ multiplex PCR assay. TCRdb took this table from immuneACCESS and kept in-frame rearrangements with V and J called. Such tables lack part of the clones; where checked against another copy, unresolved V genes explain under half of the gap, and the rest is unexplained. This sample holds around 2,000,000 clones; about 95% were observed only once. In total, the top ten clones hold roughly 1% of the sample. CD8 naive samples consisted of CD45RO-negative cells that were positively selected for CCR7, yielding a CD45RA+CCR7+ population without TemRA cells. Sequences were obtained from naive CD8+ T cells sorted from blood. Read against the paper, the sample's cell subset or site label means: CD45RA+CCR7+. The receptors come from a man younger than 35 in good health.

The chain couples TRBV27 to TRBJ1-2; D call uncertain. The CDR3 covers 15 residues. The V gene's germline CDR1 is MNHEY and CDR2 SMNVEV (reference sequence). The V and J ends lost 4 bases and 4 bases respectively, with 16 bases between them. For the CDR3, the DNA is TGTGCCAGCAGTTACACTACAACCGGCAGCTATGGCTACACCTTC. Translation: CASSYTTTGSYGYTF.

The chain links TRBV2 to TRBJ1-5, with 7 bases aligning to TRBD1. The junction had 2 bases not matched to a gene; V was cut back by 6 bases and J by 6 bases. The CDR3 is 12 amino acids. Germline loops: CDR1 SNHLY, CDR2 FYNNEI. This CDR3 reads CASSRDSQPQHF. CDR3 DNA: TGTGCCAGCAGCCGGGACAGTCAGCCCCAGCATTTT.

The V gene is TRBV4-3, the J gene TRBJ2-7, with D perhaps matching TRBD1 or TRBD2 (5 bases each). The CDR3 has 13 residues. Between the trimmed V and J ends, which lost 4 bases and 5 bases, there was a span of 12 bases. Germline V gene sequence: CDR1 LGHNA, CDR2 YSLEER. Written as DNA, the CDR3 is TGCGCCAGCAGCCTATCAGGGACGGACGAGCAGTACTTC. It specifies CASSLSGTDEQYF.

V usage is TRBV5-1 and J usage is TRBJ2-7, with a weak D call TRBD1 (7 bases). CDR1 and CDR2 (germline): SGHRS, YFSETQ. The CDR3 spans 16 residues. V shed 0 bases and J shed 1 base, with 14 bases lying between them. CDR3 sequence reads: CASSLGWQGGSYEQYF. DNA for the CDR3: TGCGCCAGCAGCTTGGGATGGCAGGGGGGTTCCTACGAGCAGTACTTC.